This record covers a single T cell receptor (beta chain). The sample comes from a study of shared clonotypes between healthy human individuals. CDR1 is SGHNT and CDR2 is YENEEA in the germline V gene. The V gene lost 5 bases and the J gene lost 2 bases, with 15 bases spanning the gap. This CDR3 has 16 amino acids. This table comes from immunoSEQ multiplex PCR, and its TCRdb copy is limited to in-frame clones, with some not included. Of roughly 2.5 million clones in the sample, more than 90% were seen once. Material for sequencing was naive CD4+ T cells sorted from blood. The subset is: CD45RA+ positively selected. The V gene is TRBV11-3, the J gene TRBJ2-2; TRBD2 is a possible D gene (6 bases). The sequence was obtained from a man aged 18-30 years in good health. The CDR3 loop is CASSHRGLVNTGELFF. The CDR3 nucleotides read TGTGCCAGCAGCCACCGGGGACTTGTTAACACCGGGGAGCTGTTTTTT.